The rows below give T cell receptor beta chains drawn from one sample of a study of breast tumors, draining lymph nodes, adjacent tissues. TCRdb independently ran MiXCR on the multiplex PCR reads; one entry per CDR3 protein. This table has about 270,000 distinct CDR3 sequences, over 25% appearing once. The sample taken for sequencing was axillary lymph node tissue. Receptor source: a female donor with breast cancer. Some clones in this sample may be carry-over from other donors' samples. Each CDR3 is given without its conserved first and last residue.

j_call v_call cdr3_aa
TRBJ2-5 TRBV15 ATGRDYRIDQETLY
TRBJ2-4 TRBV5-1 ASSIGTSRAFSSIQY
TRBJ2-3 TRBV5-1 ASSSGLHSTDTQY
TRBJ1-2 TRBV5-8 ASSLWQGANYGYT
TRBJ2-3 TRBV7-8 ASSPDRKGDTQY
TRBJ1-2 TRBV7-9 ASSLAAGSGGRGYT
TRBJ2-2 TRBV11-2 ASSSRPLTGELF
TRBJ2-3 TRBV10-1 ASSGTSGRKTDTQY
TRBJ2-5 TRBV10-3 AISEILAGGRGGTQY
TRBJ1-4 TRBV20-1 SARDLRGHEKLF
TRBJ1-2 TRBV11-2 ASSGLLRAGRWSDYGYT
TRBJ2-1 TRBV12-3/TRBV12-4 ASRRHSSGIPRNEQF
TRBJ2-1 TRBV24-1 ATSDVGRDEQF
TRBJ2-7 TRBV11-2 AAGTGGSAQY
TRBJ2-1 TRBV11-2 ASSPSLGPNYNEQF
TRBJ2-7 TRBV20-1 SARPEELASEQY
TRBJ2-5 TRBV27 ASSFSTGLGEETQY
TRBJ2-3 TRBV11-2 ASSTGTSQGT
TRBJ2-5 TRBV6-2/TRBV6-3 AGSRQGETQY
TRBJ2-7 TRBV7-8 ASSFEGQGFHEQY
TRBJ1-5 TRBV12-5 ASGRDRGHQPQH
TRBJ1-4 TRBV2 ASKVEQPATNEKLF